Here is one TCR beta chain with its context. What it binds is not known. TCRalpha and TCRbeta cDNA went through nested PCRs of 16 and 9 cycles, two in total. TCRdb re-called the 5' RACE reads; one entry per CDR3 protein, DNA not given. The specimen's table records a few hundred thousand distinct CDR3 sequences. These data belong to a study of monozygotic twins with inflammatory bowel disease. Study-level results: Especially with disease activity, IBD patients shared fewer clonotypes with others than healthy twins did. Patients received differing immunosuppressive treatments, which may have added variability to their repertoires.

The CDR3 sequence is 15 residues long. Germline-derived CDR1 and CDR2 are SGDLS and YYNGEE. The sample taken for sequencing was blood. V usage is TRBV9 and J usage is TRBJ2-7; TCRdb reports TRBD1, a call that lacks DNA to check it against. The source of this sequence is a human donor with ulcerative colitis or Crohn's disease, or a healthy co-twin of an affected twin (not recorded which). The CDR3 sequence is CASSKEAQGSYEQYF.